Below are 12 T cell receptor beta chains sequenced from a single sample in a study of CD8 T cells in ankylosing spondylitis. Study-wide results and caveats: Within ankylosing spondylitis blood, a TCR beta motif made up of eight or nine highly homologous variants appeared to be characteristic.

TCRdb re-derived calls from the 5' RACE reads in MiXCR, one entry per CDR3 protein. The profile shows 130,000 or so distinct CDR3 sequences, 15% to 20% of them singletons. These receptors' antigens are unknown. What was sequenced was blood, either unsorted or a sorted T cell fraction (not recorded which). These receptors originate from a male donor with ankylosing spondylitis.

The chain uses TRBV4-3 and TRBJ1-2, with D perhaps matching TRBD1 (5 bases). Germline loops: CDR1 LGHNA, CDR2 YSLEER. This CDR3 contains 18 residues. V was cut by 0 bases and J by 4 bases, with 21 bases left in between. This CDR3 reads CASSQDGDRVGRGYGYTF. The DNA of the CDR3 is TGCGCCAGCAGCCAAGACGGGGACCGGGTGGGCCGCGGCTATGGCTACACCTTC.

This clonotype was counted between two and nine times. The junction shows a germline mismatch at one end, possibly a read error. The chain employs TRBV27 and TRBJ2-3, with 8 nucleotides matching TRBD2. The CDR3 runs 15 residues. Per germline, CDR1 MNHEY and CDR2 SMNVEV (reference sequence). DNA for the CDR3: TGTGCCAGCAGTTTATCCAGCGGGGGACCAGATTCGCAGTATTTT. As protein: CASSLSSGGPDSQYF.

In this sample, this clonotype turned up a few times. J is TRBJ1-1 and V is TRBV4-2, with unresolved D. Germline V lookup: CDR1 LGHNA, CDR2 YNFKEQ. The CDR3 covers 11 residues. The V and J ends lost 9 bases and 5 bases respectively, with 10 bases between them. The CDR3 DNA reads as TGTGCCAGTGCCATTGGAACTGAAGCTTTCTTT. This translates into CASAIGTEAFF.

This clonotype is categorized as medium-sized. CDR3 residues: CASSPGWRERSNEQFF. CDR3 nucleotides: TGTGCCAGCAGCCCGGGGTGGCGGGAGCGAAGTAATGAGCAGTTCTTC. The genes are TRBV27 and TRBJ2-1; 7 bases match TRBD2. The CDR3 contains 16 residues. The germline CDR1 and CDR2 sequences are MNHEY and SMNVEV (reference sequence). V was pared by 6 bases and J by 7 bases, with 15 bases of the junction left unmatched.

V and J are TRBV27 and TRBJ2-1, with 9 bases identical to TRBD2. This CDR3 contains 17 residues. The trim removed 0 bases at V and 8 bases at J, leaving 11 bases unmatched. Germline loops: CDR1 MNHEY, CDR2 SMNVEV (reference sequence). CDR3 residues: CASSLSGGAGGPYEQFF. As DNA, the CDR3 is TGTGCCAGCAGTTTATCGGGTGGCGCGGGAGGGCCCTATGAGCAGTTCTTC.

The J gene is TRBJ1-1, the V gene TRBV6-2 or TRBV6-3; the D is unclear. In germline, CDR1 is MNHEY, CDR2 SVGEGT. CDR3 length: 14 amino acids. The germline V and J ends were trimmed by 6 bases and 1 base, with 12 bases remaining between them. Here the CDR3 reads CASSLGWRNTEAFF. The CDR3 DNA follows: TGTGCCAGCAGCTTGGGGTGGAGGAACACTGAAGCTTTCTTT.

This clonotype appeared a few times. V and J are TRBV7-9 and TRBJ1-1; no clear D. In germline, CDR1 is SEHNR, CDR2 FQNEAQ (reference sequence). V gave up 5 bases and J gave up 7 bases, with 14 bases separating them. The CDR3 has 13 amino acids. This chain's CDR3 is CASSPYRTVEAFF. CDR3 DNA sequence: TGTGCCAGCAGCCCGTATAGGACCGTTGAAGCTTTCTTT.

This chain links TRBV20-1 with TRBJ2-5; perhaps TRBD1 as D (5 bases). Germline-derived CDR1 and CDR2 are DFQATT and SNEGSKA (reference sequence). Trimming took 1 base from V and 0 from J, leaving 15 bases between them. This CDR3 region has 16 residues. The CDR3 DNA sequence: TGCAGTGCTAGAGCCCTTGGAAAGACAGACCAAGAGACCCAGTACTTC. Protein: CSARALGKTDQETQYF.

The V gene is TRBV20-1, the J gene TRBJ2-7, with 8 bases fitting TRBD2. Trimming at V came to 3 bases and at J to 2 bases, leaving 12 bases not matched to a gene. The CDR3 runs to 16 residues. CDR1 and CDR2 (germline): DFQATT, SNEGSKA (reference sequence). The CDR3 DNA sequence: TGCAGTGCTAGCGACAACTTGGAGCGGGGGCCCTACGAGCAGTACTTC. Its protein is CSASDNLERGPYEQYF.

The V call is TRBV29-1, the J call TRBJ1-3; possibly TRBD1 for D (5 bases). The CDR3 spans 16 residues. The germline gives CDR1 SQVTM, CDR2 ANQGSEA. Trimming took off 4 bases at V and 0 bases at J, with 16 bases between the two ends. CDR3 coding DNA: TGCAGCGTTGGGAATCTGGGGCCGAACTCTGGAAACACCATATATTTT. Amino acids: CSVGNLGPNSGNTIYF.

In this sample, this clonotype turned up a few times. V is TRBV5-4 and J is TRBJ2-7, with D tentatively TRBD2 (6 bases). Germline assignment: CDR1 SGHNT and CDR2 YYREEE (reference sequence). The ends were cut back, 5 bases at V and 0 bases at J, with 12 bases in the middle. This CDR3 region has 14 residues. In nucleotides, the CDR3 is TGTGCCAGCAGTTATCGGGGGAGCTCCTACGAGCAGTACTTC. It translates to CASSYRGSSYEQYF.

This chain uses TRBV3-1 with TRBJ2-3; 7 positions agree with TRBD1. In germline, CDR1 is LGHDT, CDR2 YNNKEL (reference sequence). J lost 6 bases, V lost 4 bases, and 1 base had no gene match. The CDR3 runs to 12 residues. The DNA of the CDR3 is TGTGCCAGCAGCCCGACAGGGGATACGCAGTATTTT. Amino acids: CASSPTGDTQYF.